Here is one T cell receptor (beta chain) with its context. Antigen: not known. The data belong to a study of vaccination and CD4 T cells after COVID-19. Regarding treatment: approximately 11-day PBMC culture with coronavirus spike peptide pools or control peptides (ViraFEST assay). V shed 3 bases and J shed 3 bases, with 6 bases lying between them. CDR1 and CDR2 from the germline V gene are KGHSH and LQKENI. This CDR3 is 12 amino acids long. Sequencing of DNA taken from cultured CD4+ T cells relied on the Oncomine TCR Beta short-read assay. TCRdb recomputed calls from the PCR reads with MiXCR, one row per CDR3 protein. The table has 13,000 or so distinct CDR3 sequences, around 62% seen once.

Source material: CD4+ T cells from blood, cultured in vitro. The chain is built from TRBV18 and TRBJ2-7; D not certain. This TCR came from a human donor who had recovered from COVID-19. The CDR3 sequence is CASSPDIYEQYF. In DNA, the CDR3 is TGTGCCAGCTCACCCGACATCTACGAGCAGTACTTC.